This is a list of T cell receptor beta chains from one sample in a study of T cell repertoires in aging, cancer and after chemotherapy. TCRdb analysed the multiplex PCR reads with MiXCR anew, one entry per CDR3 protein. The data hold about 6,600 distinct CDR3 sequences, with roughly 31% observed a single time. The specimen was blood. The receptors shown here come from a human donor with a blood cancer. The donor label of this sample is uncertain. The CDR3 runs from the conserved cysteine through the conserved F or W. Not all rows give a size; the values are once, few, many and, for expanded clones, a class.

TRBV12-3/TRBV12-4 - CASSPSYYEQYF
TRBV6-5 few CASSRLAGPLAEEDTQYF
TRBV27 - CASSLTWANEKLFF
TRBV7-9 few CASSFWVSYEQYF
TRBV18 many CASSPTEANYGYTF
TRBV12-3/TRBV12-4 few CASRNTGGQHF
TRBV6-2/TRBV6-3 - CASSIIQGKGEQYF
TRBV6-5 - CASSFGDNQPQHF
TRBV19 many CASSTTSGVYNEQFF
TRBV5-6 few CASSLGRTGYTF
TRBV14 few CASSQRHPNTGELFF
TRBV27 - CASSPPRAEQYF
TRBV5-3 - CASSLVAGTSNIQYF
TRBV7-9 few CASSLVSTDTQYF
TRBV6-2/TRBV6-3 few CASSYAVPYNEQFF
TRBV6-1 - CASSEGLAGSYEQYF
TRBV7-9 - CASSLTTVGEQFF
TRBV5-6 few CASSSSATVYGYTF
TRBV18 many CASSPWTGANVLTF
TRBV30 medium-sized CALPGQGRKLFF
TRBV7-2 - CASSLSQGTEAFF
TRBV10-3 - CAISMTPRGEQYF
TRBV6-4 - CASSIQGGSDTQYF
TRBV6-5 few CASSASGGVYEKLFF
TRBV5-6 many CASSLDEQFF
TRBV6-2/TRBV6-3 - CASSDRETQYF
TRBV5-6 medium-sized CASRSASGANVLTF
TRBV24-1 few CATSDLPARGSYYNEQFF
TRBV12-3/TRBV12-4 - CASSSPQETQYF
TRBV29-1 medium-sized CSVLTANEKLFF
TRBV27 - CASSSDLLSGDYNSPLHF
TRBV5-6 - CASSLAGGGGYGYTF
TRBV30 - CAWSKAQGNQPQHF
TRBV5-1 - CASTVGDLNTEAFF
TRBV5-4 - CASSWIDRATEAFF
TRBV7-9 few CASSFLPPDTQYF